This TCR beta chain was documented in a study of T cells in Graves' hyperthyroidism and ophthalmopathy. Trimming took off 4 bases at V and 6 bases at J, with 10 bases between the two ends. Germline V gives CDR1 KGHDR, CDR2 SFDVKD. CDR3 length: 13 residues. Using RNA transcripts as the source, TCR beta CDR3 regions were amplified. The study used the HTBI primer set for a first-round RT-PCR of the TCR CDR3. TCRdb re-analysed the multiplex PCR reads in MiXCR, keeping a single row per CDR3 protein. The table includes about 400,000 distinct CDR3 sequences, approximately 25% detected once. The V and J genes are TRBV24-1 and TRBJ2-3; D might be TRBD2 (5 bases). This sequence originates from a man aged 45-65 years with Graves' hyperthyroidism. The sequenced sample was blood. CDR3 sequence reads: CATSEPPGDTQYF. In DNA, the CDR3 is TGTGCCACCAGTGAGCCCCCGGGGGATACGCAGTATTTT.